This TCR beta chain came from a study of CD8 T cells in ankylosing spondylitis. This clonotype was seen a few times. The target antigen is unknown. The authors made TCR beta libraries by quantitative 5'-RACE with molecular barcodes. One entry per CDR3 protein results from TCRdb running MiXCR on the 5' RACE reads. Here the sample spans 150,000 to 250,000 distinct CDR3 sequences, roughly 13% being singletons. Germline trimming cut 1 base from V and 5 bases from J; bases unmatched to any gene: 8. CDR3 length: 15 amino acids. Germline assignment: CDR1 SQVTM and CDR2 ANQGSEA. Findings of the study overall: Researchers reportedly found disease-linked clones significantly enriched in matched ankylosing spondylitis synovial fluid. Ankylosing spondylitis blood seemed to carry a telltale TCR beta motif made of fewer than 10 highly homologous variants. Prior literature has documented some motif variants in synovial fluid and blood from reactive arthritis.

This receptor was taken from a male donor with ankylosing spondylitis or in good health (not recorded which). The sample was blood, either unsorted or a sorted T cell fraction (not recorded which). The chain is built from TRBV29-1 and TRBJ2-5; 9 bases agree with TRBD2. The CDR3 region has the DNA TGCAGCGTTGAAGGTCTAGCGGGGCCCGTCGAGACCCAGTACTTC. It encodes CSVEGLAGPVETQYF. Full variable domain (missing parts from reference TRBV29-1 and TRBJ2-5): SAVISQKPSRDICQRGTSLTIQCQVDSQVTMMFWYRQQPGQSLTLIATANQGSEATYESGFVIDKFPISRPNLTFSTLTVSNMSPEDSSIYLCSVEGLAGPVETQYFGPGTRLLVL.